The next 29 T cell receptor beta chains were all read from a single sample in a study of T cell repertoires in cytomegalovirus infection. TCRdb itself ran the reads through MiXCR, one entry per CDR3 protein. Of approximately 500,000 distinct CDR3 sequences in the sample, approximately 16% were seen once. Source material: CD8+ T cells from PBMCs. The receptors here all came from a human donor in good health (CMV status not recorded). Some clones in this sample may be carry-over from other donors' samples.

The CDR3 reads CASSLAPTSGNIQYF. The CDR3 bases are TGTGCCAGCAGCTTAGCCCCGACTAGCGGAAACATTCAGTACTTC. V gene TRBV11-2 combines with J gene TRBJ2-4, with 9 nucleotides matching TRBD2. Germline CDR1 and CDR2: SGHAT and FQNNGV. With V trimmed by 1 base and J by 6 bases, 4 bases remained unmatched. The CDR3 is 15 residues long.

Turning to this clonotype: The CDR3 does not end in the conserved phenylalanine or tryptophan, so this is likely a read error. J is TRBJ2-1 and V is TRBV12-3 or TRBV12-4, with D possibly matching TRBD2 (6 bases). Trimming stripped 3 bases from V and 9 bases from J, with 9 bases between. The CDR3 totals 12 residues. Written as DNA, the CDR3 is TGTGCCAGCAGTTTCGCAGCGGGTGAGCAGTTCTTA. Protein: CASSFAAGEQFL.

Many counts were recorded for this clonotype. The CDR3 region is CASSLGSYGYTF. CDR3 in DNA: TGTGCCAGCAGCTTAGGCTCCTATGGCTACACCTTC. This sequence joins TRBV7-9 and TRBJ1-2; D is uncertain. V lost 1 base to trimming and J lost 4 bases, with 4 bases between them. The CDR3 contains 12 residues. CDR1 and CDR2 from the germline V gene are SEHNR and FQNEAQ (reference sequence).

Only a few counts were recorded for this clonotype. This sequence joins TRBV4-2 and TRBJ2-7; D remains unclear. The CDR3 extends over 11 amino acids. Per germline, CDR1 LGHNA and CDR2 YNFKEQ. Trimming removed 0 bases at V and 7 bases at J, with 4 bases between. CDR3: CASSQEMEQYF. CDR3 in DNA: TGTGCCAGCAGCCAAGAAATGGAGCAGTACTTC.

This clonotype was picked up a small number of times. The V gene is TRBV14, the J gene TRBJ2-3; TRBD2 might be the D (5 bases). CDR3 length equals 14 residues. The V end was cut by 4 bases, the J end by 3 bases, with 11 bases between. The V gene's germline CDR1 is SGHDN and CDR2 FVKESK. The CDR3 protein is CASSLRTLTDTQYF. In DNA, the CDR3 is TGTGCCAGCAGCCTCCGGACTCTGACAGATACGCAGTATTTT.

The chain uses TRBV4-2 and TRBJ1-2; 9 bases are a match to TRBD1. The CDR3 runs 19 residues. The germline gives CDR1 LGHNA, CDR2 YNFKEQ. V lost 0 bases to trimming and J lost 0 bases; unmatched junction nucleotides: 11. The CDR3 nucleotides read TGTGCCAGCAGCCAAGATCTAGGGACAGGGATAACTACTAACTATGGCTACACCTTC. Translated: CASSQDLGTGITTNYGYTF.

The chain is built from TRBV20-1 and TRBJ1-3; D remains ambiguous. This CDR3 has 14 amino acids. Germline V gene lookup returns CDR1 DFQATT and CDR2 SNEGSKA (reference sequence). The V gene lost 0 bases and the J gene lost 4 bases, with 10 bases spanning the gap. Here the CDR3 reads CSARDLISGNTIYF. Written as DNA, the CDR3 is TGCAGTGCTAGAGATCTCATCTCGGGAAACACCATATATTTT.

This clonotype was recorded at least ten times. The chain is built from TRBV6-6 and TRBJ1-4; TRBD1 matches at 10 bases. Germline trimming cut 5 bases from V and 8 bases from J; bases unmatched to any gene: 8. This CDR3 has 15 residues. The germline gives CDR1 MNHNY, CDR2 SVGAGI (reference sequence). The CDR3 loop is CASSNDRGLEEKLFF. The CDR3 coding sequence is TGTGCCAGCAGTAATGACAGGGGGCTGGAGGAAAAACTGTTTTTT.

The rearrangement uses TRBV6-5 and TRBJ2-3; 8 bases line up with TRBD2. The CDR3 loop spans 14 amino acids. Germline values: CDR1 MNHEY, CDR2 SVGAGI. V was pared by 4 bases and J by 3 bases, with 3 bases of the junction left unmatched. Here the CDR3 reads CASSSGTRTDTQYF. The CDR3 DNA is TGTGCCAGCAGTTCCGGGACTAGGACAGATACGCAGTATTTT.

This clonotype was observed a handful of times. The chain is built from TRBV10-3 and TRBJ1-1, with unresolved D. The CDR3 runs 13 residues. CDR1 is ENHRY, CDR2 SYGVKD, per germline. The germline V and J ends were trimmed by 10 bases and 0 bases, with 12 bases remaining between them. CDR3 amino acids: CATSGIMNTEAFF. DNA for the CDR3: TGTGCCACTAGCGGGATCATGAACACTGAAGCTTTCTTT.

This clonotype was detected ten times or more. The gene calls are TRBV7-9 and TRBJ1-1; possible D gene TRBD1, 6 bases. Germline V CDR1 and CDR2: SEHNR, FQNEAQ (reference sequence). CDR3 length equals 15 residues. V lost 4 bases, J lost 5 bases, and 17 bases lay in between. CDR3 region: CASSSNRELVTEAFF. As DNA, the CDR3 is TGTGCCAGCAGCTCAAACAGGGAGTTGGTAACTGAAGCTTTCTTT.

The CDR3 protein is CSARSRGANEQFF. CDR3 coding DNA: TGCAGTGCTAGATCCCGTGGGGCCAATGAGCAGTTCTTC. The V call is TRBV20-1, the J call TRBJ2-1, with D possibly being TRBD1 (5 bases). This CDR3 has 13 amino acids. Germline CDR1 DFQATT, CDR2 SNEGSKA (reference sequence). Trimming pared 2 bases from V and 6 bases from J, leaving 11 bases between.

The gene calls are TRBV5-6 and TRBJ2-3, with 8 bases that match TRBD1. Germline CDR1 SGHDT, CDR2 YYEEEE. V dropped 1 base and J dropped 5; count of bases not matched to a gene: 12. This CDR3 has 17 amino acids. The CDR3 DNA sequence: TGTGCCAGCAGCTTGTCCAGGGGGCATGGCGTGCAAGATACGCAGTATTTT. Its protein is CASSLSRGHGVQDTQYF.

V gene TRBV6-5 combines with J gene TRBJ1-1; D not resolved. Per the germline V gene, CDR1 is MNHEY and CDR2 is SVGAGI. The CDR3 length is 14 residues. V was trimmed by 8 bases and J by 3 bases, leaving 16 bases between them. The CDR3 coding sequence is TGTGCCAGCCGCGGGCAGTTGGTGGACACTGAAGCTTTCTTT. It encodes CASRGQLVDTEAFF.

This clonotype came up many times. The rearrangement joins TRBV27 to TRBJ2-3, with D possibly matching TRBD1 (7 bases). CDR3 length equals 14 residues. CDR1 and CDR2 from the germline V gene are MNHEY and SMNVEV (reference sequence). V lost 5 bases to trimming and J lost 4 bases, with 13 bases between them. The CDR3 bases are TGTGCCAGCAGTAGGCGGGACAGATCAGATACGCAGTATTTT. This codes for CASSRRDRSDTQYF.

Remarks on this clonotype: A much larger clone is a single base away; this may be a read error. V usage is TRBV6-6 and J usage is TRBJ1-4; maybe TRBD1 (5 bases). Germline CDR1 MNHNY, CDR2 SVGAGI (reference sequence). The CDR3 runs to 13 residues. V lost 5 bases to trimming and J lost 8 bases, with 12 bases between them. The CDR3 DNA sequence: TGTGCCAGCAGTGGACCGGGGCACGAAAAACTGTTTTTT. Residues: CASSGPGHEKLFF.

This clonotype was recorded a few times. The chain has TRBV14 and TRBJ2-7; D is ambiguous. With 3 bases removed from V and 0 bases from J, the gap between germline ends came to 15 bases. The CDR3 length is 16 residues. Germline values: CDR1 SGHDN, CDR2 FVKESK. The CDR3 spells CASSQKPGFSSYEQYF. CDR3 DNA sequence: TGTGCCAGCAGCCAGAAACCGGGCTTCAGCTCCTACGAGCAGTACTTC.

This chain joins TRBV19 and TRBJ1-2, with D possibly TRBD1 on 5 matching bases. V lost 2 bases to trimming and J lost 8 bases, with 12 bases between them. The CDR3 has 13 residues. In germline, CDR1 is LNHDA, CDR2 SQIVND (reference sequence). The CDR3 protein is CASSIRGRDGYTF. The CDR3 nucleotides are TGTGCCAGTAGTATACGAGGCAGGGACGGCTACACCTTC.

This clonotype was counted a few times. The V call is TRBV27, the J call TRBJ1-1; the D gene is possibly TRBD1 (5 bases). The CDR3 covers 15 residues. Germline V gene lookup returns CDR1 MNHEY and CDR2 SMNVEV (reference sequence). Trimming took 8 bases from V and 4 from J, leaving 20 bases between them. The CDR3 DNA reads as TGTGCCAGCCTCGCAGGGAGCGCAAGGACCACTGAAGCTTTCTTT. It encodes CASLAGSARTTEAFF.

Only a few counts were recorded for this clonotype. This sequence joins TRBV30 and TRBJ1-1; D not certain. The CDR3 consists of 13 residues. Germline loops: CDR1 GTSNPN, CDR2 SVGIG (reference sequence). V lost 1 base and J 1 base, leaving 7 bases between the germline ends. The CDR3, as DNA: TGTGCCTGGAGTGCCGGCTCGAACACTGAAGCTTTCTTT. As protein: CAWSAGSNTEAFF.

This clonotype came up many times. A much bigger clone sits one base away, suggesting this may be a read error. This chain connects TRBV7-8 to TRBJ2-7; D call uncertain. The germline V gene encodes CDR1 SGHVS and CDR2 FQNEAQ. Trimming removed 2 bases at V and 3 bases at J, with 2 bases between. This CDR3 has 11 residues. CDR3 in DNA: TGTGCCAGCAGCTTAATCTACGAGCAGTACTTC. Amino acids: CASSLIYEQYF.

This clonotype was counted only a few times. The V call is TRBV27, the J call TRBJ2-3, with 13 positions matching TRBD2. The V segment lost 5 bases and the J segment 2 bases; nucleotides outside the gene matches: 7. Germline V gene data show CDR1 as MNHEY and CDR2 as SMNVEV (reference sequence). The CDR3 is made up of 17 amino acids. The CDR3 region is CASSTLAGGDPTDTQYF. In DNA, the CDR3 is TGTGCCAGCAGTACACTAGCGGGAGGGGACCCCACAGATACGCAGTATTTT.

The J gene is TRBJ2-7, the V gene TRBV7-3; tentative D call: TRBD1 (6 bases). V dropped 2 bases and J dropped 7 bases, with 15 bases sitting between them. The CDR3 runs 14 residues. Germline loops: CDR1 SGHTA, CDR2 FQGTGA. CDR3 nucleotides: TGTGCCAGCAGCTTAGGATCGGGACACCAAGAGCAGTACTTC. It yields the protein CASSLGSGHQEQYF.

The chain couples TRBV2 to TRBJ2-7; D is unresolved. Looked up from germline, CDR1 is SNHLY and CDR2 is FYNNEI. The V end was cut by 1 base, the J end by 3 bases, with 16 bases between. CDR3 length: 16 amino acids. CDR3 in amino acids: CASSEGPSRDYYEQYF. CDR3 DNA: TGTGCCAGCAGTGAAGGACCGTCAAGGGATTACTACGAGCAGTACTTC.

This clonotype has only a few counts. The CDR3 protein is CASSQGLGYEQYF. The CDR3 DNA sequence: TGCGCCAGCAGCCAAGGGTTAGGGTACGAGCAGTACTTC. This sequence joins TRBV4-1 and TRBJ2-7; D is unresolved. V was shortened by 1 base and J by 4 bases, with 8 bases between the two germline ends. CDR3 length: 13 amino acids. Per the germline V gene, CDR1 is MGHRA and CDR2 is YSYEKL.

This clonotype was seen many times. The V gene is TRBV11-2, the J gene TRBJ2-2; D is unclear. The CDR3 loop spans 16 amino acids. Trimming took off 0 bases at V and 7 bases at J, with 15 bases between the two ends. Germline CDR1 is SGHAT and CDR2 is FQNNGV. CDR3 amino acids: CASSLDVRVFIGELFF. For the CDR3, the DNA is TGTGCCAGCAGCTTAGATGTAAGGGTATTCATCGGGGAGCTGTTTTTT.

This clonotype appeared a few times. CDR3 bases: TGTGCCATCAGTCCCCCGAAAGATGGACAGGGGAGAACCTACGAGCAGTACTTC. This gives the protein CAISPPKDGQGRTYEQYF. This sequence joins TRBV10-3 and TRBJ2-7; 9 bases agree with TRBD1. This CDR3 comprises 18 residues. V lost 5 bases to trimming and J lost 2 bases; unmatched junction nucleotides: 16. CDR1 is ENHRY, CDR2 SYGVKD, per germline.

About this clonotype: This may come from a read error, since a much larger clone is one base off. The chain links TRBV10-2 to TRBJ2-3, with D tentatively TRBD2 (6 bases). The CDR3 is made up of 15 amino acids. Germline V gene data show CDR1 as WSHSY and CDR2 as SAAADI. The CDR3, as DNA: TGCGCCAGCAGTGGAGGGACTGGAGGCACAGATACGCAGTGTTTT. It codes for CASSGGTGGTDTQCF.

In its sample, this clonotype was seen many times. V is TRBV20-1 and J is TRBJ2-1, with TRBD2 as a possible D gene (6 bases). Trimming stripped 6 bases from V and 0 bases from J, with 12 bases between. Germline CDR1 DFQATT, CDR2 SNEGSKA (reference sequence). This CDR3 is 14 amino acids long. CDR3 nucleotide sequence: TGCAGTGCGCGGGACGCCTTCTCCTACAATGAGCAGTTCTTC. The encoded protein is CSARDAFSYNEQFF.